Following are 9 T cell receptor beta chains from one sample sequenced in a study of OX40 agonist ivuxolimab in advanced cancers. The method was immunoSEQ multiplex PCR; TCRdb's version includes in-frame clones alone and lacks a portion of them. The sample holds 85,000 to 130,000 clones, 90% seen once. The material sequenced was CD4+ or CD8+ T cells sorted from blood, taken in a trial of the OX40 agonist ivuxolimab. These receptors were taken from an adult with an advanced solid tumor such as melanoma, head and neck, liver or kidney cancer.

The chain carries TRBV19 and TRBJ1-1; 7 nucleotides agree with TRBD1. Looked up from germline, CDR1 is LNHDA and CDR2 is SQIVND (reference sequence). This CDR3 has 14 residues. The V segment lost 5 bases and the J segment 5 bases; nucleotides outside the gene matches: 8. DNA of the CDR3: TGTGCCAGTAGTCTCGGACAGGTTTGGACTGAAGCTTTCTTT. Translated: CASSLGQVWTEAFF.

Here the CDR3 reads CASSSVMTEAFF. CDR3 in DNA: TGCGCCAGCAGCTCGGTGATGACTGAAGCTTTCTTT. This chain links TRBV5-1 with TRBJ1-1; D ambiguous. CDR3 length: 12 residues. V lost 3 bases and J 5 bases, leaving 8 bases between the germline ends. CDR1 is SGHRS, CDR2 YFSETQ, per germline.

As DNA, the CDR3 is TGTGCCAGCAGCCCCCCGGGACAGGGAAATCAGCCCCAGCATTTT. This codes for CASSPPGQGNQPQHF. V is TRBV7-9 and J is TRBJ1-5; 9 positions match TRBD1. The trim removed 5 bases at V and 4 bases at J, leaving 6 bases unmatched. The CDR3 has 15 residues. CDR1 and CDR2 from the germline V gene are SEHNR and FQNEAQ (reference sequence). Full variable domain (outside the CDR3, taken from reference TRBV7-9 and TRBJ1-5): DTGVSQNPRHKITKRGQNVTFRCDPISEHNRLYWYRQTLGQGPEFLTYFQNEAQLEKSRLLSDRFSAERPKGSFSTLEIQRTEQGDSAMYLCASSPPGQGNQPQHFGDGTRLSIL.

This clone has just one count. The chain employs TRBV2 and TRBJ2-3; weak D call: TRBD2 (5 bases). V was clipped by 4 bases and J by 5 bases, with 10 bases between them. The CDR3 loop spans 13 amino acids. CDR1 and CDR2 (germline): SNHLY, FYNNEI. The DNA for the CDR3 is TGTGCCAGCAGTGGGACTGGCGGAGATACGCAGTATTTT. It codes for CASSGTGGDTQYF.

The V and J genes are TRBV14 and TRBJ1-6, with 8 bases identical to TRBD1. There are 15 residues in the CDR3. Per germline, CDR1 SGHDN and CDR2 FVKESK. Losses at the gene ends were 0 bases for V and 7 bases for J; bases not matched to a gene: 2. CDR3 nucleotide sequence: TGTGCCAGCAGCCAAGAGGGACAGGCCAATTCACCCCTCCACTTT. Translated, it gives CASSQEGQANSPLHF.

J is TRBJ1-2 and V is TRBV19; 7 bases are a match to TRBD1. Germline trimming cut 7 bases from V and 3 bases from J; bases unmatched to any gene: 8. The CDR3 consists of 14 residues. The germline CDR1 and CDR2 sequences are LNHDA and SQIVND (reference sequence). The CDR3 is CASTFGQADYGYTF. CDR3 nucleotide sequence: TGTGCCAGTACCTTCGGACAGGCCGACTATGGCTACACCTTC.

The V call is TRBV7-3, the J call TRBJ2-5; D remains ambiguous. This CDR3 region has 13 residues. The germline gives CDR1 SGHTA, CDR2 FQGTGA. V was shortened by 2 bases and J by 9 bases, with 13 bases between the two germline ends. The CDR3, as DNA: TGTGCCAGCAGCTTATCGTTGGCCTCTCCCCAGTACTTC. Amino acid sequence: CASSLSLASPQYF.

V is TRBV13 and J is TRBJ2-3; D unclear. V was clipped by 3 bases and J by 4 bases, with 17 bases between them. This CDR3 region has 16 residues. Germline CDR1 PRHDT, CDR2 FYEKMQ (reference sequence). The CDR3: CASSLPSWTVADTQYF. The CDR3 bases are TGTGCCAGCAGCTTGCCATCGTGGACCGTAGCAGATACGCAGTATTTT. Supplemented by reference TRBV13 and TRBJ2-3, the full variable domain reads AAGVIQSPRHLIKEKRETATLKCYPIPRHDTVYWYQQGPGQDPQFLISFYEKMQSDKGSIPDRFSAQQFSDYHSELNMSSLELGDSALYFCASSLPSWTVADTQYFGPGTRLTVL.

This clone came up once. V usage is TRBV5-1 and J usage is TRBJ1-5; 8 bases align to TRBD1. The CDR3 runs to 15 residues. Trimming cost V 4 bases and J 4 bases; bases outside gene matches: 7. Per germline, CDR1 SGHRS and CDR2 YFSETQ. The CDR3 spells CASSADRERNQPQHF. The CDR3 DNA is TGCGCCAGCAGCGCGGACAGGGAAAGGAATCAGCCCCAGCATTTT.